The text below deals with one TCR beta chain. No antigen is known for it. At one end the junction does not follow the germline gene, possibly because of a read error. Construction of naive CD8 libraries employed 20,000 to 1,000,000 sorted cells together with 10%, 30% or 50% RNA. This specimen belongs to a study of molecular identifiers for immune sequencing clone quantification. Study-wide context: In replicates, RNA from roughly 21,000 or 96,000 naive CD8 cells was divided five ways and four parts were sequenced. Whole-study findings and limits: Spiked Jurkat TCR RNA equivalent to one cell was reportedly detectable in roughly 1 million naive cells.

It was with previously described methods and listed TCR primers that bulk TCR libraries were made. TCRdb reprocessed the PCR reads with MiXCR, giving one entry per CDR3 protein. The repertoire holds roughly 320,000 distinct CDR3 sequences, with 24% as singletons. Germline CDR1 and CDR2: GTSNPN and SVGIG (reference sequence). The CDR3 has 17 residues. The rearrangement uses TRBV30 and TRBJ2-3; D is possibly TRBD2 (5 bases). Sequencing input: naive CD8+ T cells from blood, with Jurkat cell RNA spiked in. Subset here: FACS-sorted CD8+CD4-CCR7+CD45RA+ naive T cells. The receptor's source is a human donor in good health. Some libraries in this study had Jurkat cell RNA spiked in. The CDR3 sequence is CAWSAVPYTSSTDTQCF. The CDR3 DNA follows: TGTGCCTGGAGTGCGGTCCCATATACTTCTAGCACAGATACGCAGTGTTTT.